This TCR beta chain derives from a study of monozygotic twins with inflammatory bowel disease. Findings and limits, study-wide: Lower TCRbeta diversity (inverse Simpson) was seen in IBD patients than in healthy co-twins.

Each TCR library used 3500 ng of total RNA. TCRdb reprocessed the 5' RACE reads, keeping one entry per CDR3 protein, no DNA. Recorded here are about 130,000 distinct CDR3 sequences; the top ten clones represent about 1.2%. Germline CDR1 reads SGHDT; CDR2 reads YYEEEE. The length of the CDR3 is 16 residues. To note about this clonotype: The antigen is undetermined.

This sequence joins TRBV5-6 and TRBJ2-2. Sequenced: blood. This receptor was taken from a human donor with ulcerative colitis or Crohn's disease, or a healthy co-twin of an affected twin (not recorded which). The CDR3 sequence: CASSFIVSLGTGELFF.